The 13 T cell receptor beta chains presented below share a single source sample, sequenced in a study of molecular identifiers for immune sequencing clone quantification (dated by TCRdb to between 2018 and 2020). Library preparation used PCR. Instrument used: Illumina HiSeq 4000. TCRdb passed the public sequencing reads through fastp at Q25 and MiXCR, retaining productive beta sequences. Rows matching on CDR3 protein sequence are summarized as one entry with the most common DNA and genes. Here the sample has 550,000 to 750,000 distinct CDR3 sequences; 15% to 20% occur a single time. The ten top clones hold 0.75% to 0.95% of the sample. Sequencing input: naive CD8+ T cells from blood, with Jurkat cell RNA spiked in. The cell subset or site tag for this specimen amounts to: FACS-sorted CD8+CD4-CCR7+CD45RA+ naive T cells. These receptors originate from a human donor in good health. Some libraries in this study had Jurkat cell RNA spiked in.

J is TRBJ2-1 and V is TRBV7-3, with D uncertain. The CDR3 runs to 14 residues. The germline V gene encodes CDR1 SGHTA and CDR2 FQGTGA. The germline V and J ends were trimmed by 1 base and 4 bases, with 8 bases remaining between them. The CDR3 spells CASSLMADYNEQFF. In nucleotides, the CDR3 is TGTGCCAGCAGCTTAATGGCCGATTACAATGAGCAGTTCTTC.

This clonotype was recorded at least ten times. CDR3 coding DNA: TGCAGTGCTAGTTGGGACCTGGACGCCTATACGCAGTATTTT. Its translation: CSASWDLDAYTQYF. The J gene is TRBJ2-3, the V gene TRBV20-1; TRBD1 or TRBD2 may be the D gene (5 bases each). CDR1 is DFQATT, CDR2 SNEGSKA, per germline (reference sequence). This CDR3 comprises 14 residues. Trimming stripped 3 bases from V and 7 bases from J, with 17 bases between.

This clonotype was counted ten times or more. This rearrangement joins TRBV19 to TRBJ1-1; D not resolved. Germline V gene lookup returns CDR1 LNHDA and CDR2 SQIVND (reference sequence). V was pared by 7 bases and J by 1 base, with 16 bases between. The CDR3 spans 15 residues. The CDR3 region has the DNA TGTGCCAGTAACGCCGGGCCATCCTCGAACACTGAAGCTTTCTTT. Residues: CASNAGPSSNTEAFF.

Ten or more counts support this clonotype. CDR3 loop: CASSYSAVDTQYF. CDR3 nucleotides: TGTGCCAGCAGTTACTCGGCTGTGGATACGCAGTATTTT. The J gene is TRBJ2-3, the V gene TRBV6-5, with D uncertain. The V and J ends lost 0 bases and 6 bases respectively, with 7 bases between them. This CDR3 has 13 residues. CDR1 and CDR2 (germline): MNHEY, SVGAGI.

A remark on this clonotype: This may be a read error, as it is one base from a much larger clone. The chain employs TRBV28 and TRBJ1-1; D unresolved. This CDR3 has 15 amino acids. Per germline, CDR1 MDHEN and CDR2 SYDVKM. The CDR3 sequence: CASSPRLGLNTVAFF. CDR3 sequence (DNA): TGTGCCAGCAGTCCTCGTTTGGGATTGAACACTGTAGCTTTCTTT.

This clonotype came up many times. The chain recombines TRBV27 with TRBJ1-1, with unresolved D. This CDR3 has 16 amino acids. Germline assignment: CDR1 MNHEY and CDR2 SMNVEV (reference sequence). V was clipped by 3 bases and J by 4 bases, with 18 bases between them. The CDR3 protein is CASSLHRLGAATEAFF. CDR3 nucleotide sequence: TGTGCCAGCAGTTTGCACAGACTAGGTGCGGCCACTGAAGCTTTCTTT.

In this sample, this clonotype turned up many times. The CDR3 DNA sequence: TGTGCCAGCAGTTACGAGGCGGGGCGCTCCTACGAGCAGTACTTC. Translation: CASSYEAGRSYEQYF. The gene calls are TRBV6-5 and TRBJ2-7; D might be TRBD2 (6 bases). Per germline, CDR1 MNHEY and CDR2 SVGAGI. There are 15 residues in the CDR3. Trimming removed 2 bases at V and 0 bases at J, with 11 bases between.

This clonotype was detected many times. CDR3 sequence reads: CASSPGDGTRVEAFF. The CDR3 DNA follows: TGTGCCAGCAGTCCCGGGGACGGAACAAGGGTTGAAGCTTTCTTT. The chain couples TRBV7-9 to TRBJ1-1; a weak D match, TRBD1 (5 bases). CDR3 length: 15 residues. Germline V gene data show CDR1 as SEHNR and CDR2 as FQNEAQ (reference sequence). Between the trimmed V and J ends, which lost 6 bases and 7 bases, there was a span of 21 bases. Using reference TRBV7-9 and TRBJ1-1 for the parts outside the CDR3, the full variable domain is DTGVSQNPRHKITKRGQNVTFRCDPISEHNRLYWYRQTLGQGPEFLTYFQNEAQLEKSRLLSDRFSAERPKGSFSTLEIQRTEQGDSAMYLCASSPGDGTRVEAFFGQGTRLTVV.

This clonotype has ten or more counts. V usage is TRBV6-5 and J usage is TRBJ2-2; no clear D. The V end lost 4 bases, the J end lost 5 bases, and 8 bases lay between the germline ends. The CDR3 runs 13 residues. Germline assignment: CDR1 MNHEY and CDR2 SVGAGI. The CDR3 here is CASSSTLTGELFF. The CDR3 region has the DNA TGTGCCAGCAGTTCGACACTTACCGGGGAGCTGTTTTTT.

This clonotype was counted ten times or more. This rearrangement joins TRBV29-1 to TRBJ2-2, with D perhaps TRBD1 or TRBD2 (6 bases each). Trimming pared 6 bases from V and 5 bases from J, leaving 16 bases between. The germline gives CDR1 SQVTM, CDR2 ANQGSEA. The CDR3 is 14 amino acids. The CDR3 region is CSVPGAGGTGELFF. CDR3 coding DNA: TGCAGCGTCCCGGGGGCGGGTGGTACCGGGGAGCTGTTTTTT.

This clonotype appeared many times. This chain uses TRBV3-1 with TRBJ2-7; 9 bases are a match to TRBD1. This CDR3 contains 16 residues. V lost 0 bases to trimming and J lost 3 bases; unmatched junction nucleotides: 6. Per the germline V gene, CDR1 is LGHDT and CDR2 is YNNKEL (reference sequence). CDR3 residues: CASSQDSGDRVYEQYF. The DNA for the CDR3 is TGTGCCAGCAGCCAAGATTCGGGGGACAGGGTCTACGAGCAGTACTTC.

With regard to this clonotype: Just one base apart from a much larger clone, this may be a read error. The CDR3 spells CASSYLQTQELVF. Written as DNA, the CDR3 is TGTGCCAGCAGTTACTTACAGACTCAGGAGCTGGTTTTT. The chain uses TRBV6-2 or TRBV6-3 and TRBJ2-2, with D hard to call. The CDR3 extends over 13 amino acids. Germline lookup yields CDR1 MNHEY and CDR2 SVGEGT.

This clonotype was counted many times. V usage is TRBV6-5 and J usage is TRBJ2-7, with D possibly TRBD1 on 5 matching bases. Trimming removed 8 bases from V and 2 bases from J, with 10 bases in between. This CDR3 contains 12 residues. Germline CDR1 is MNHEY and CDR2 is SVGAGI. The chain's CDR3 is CASGMTAYEQYF. The CDR3 DNA sequence: TGTGCCAGCGGAATGACAGCCTACGAGCAGTACTTC.